Sequencing of this T cell receptor beta chain was carried out in a study of blood T cell repertoires in COVID-19. Study summary: Sites in the United States, Italy and Spain provided acute and convalescent COVID-19 samples. Sources were T cells, B-cell-depleted T cells, or PBMCs; the material itself was cDNA or gDNA.

The CDR3 spans 18 residues. Germline V CDR1 and CDR2: SGHRS, YFSETQ. Losses at the gene ends were 0 bases for V and 5 bases for J; bases not matched to a gene: 12. In terms of age and location, participants ranged from roughly 18 to 90 years and lived in about two dozen US areas. Cohorts were determined from participant-reported clinical history. Clones were sequenced by immunoSEQ multiplex PCR, and TCRdb holds only the in-frame ones, with some missing. The data hold roughly 160,000 clones, with around 80% observed a single time. This sequence originates from a woman aged 60 to 75 who had recovered from COVID-19. V gene TRBV5-1 combines with J gene TRBJ2-5; 11 nucleotides line up with TRBD2. The sequenced sample was PBMCs or T cells enriched from blood (not recorded which). The CDR3, as DNA: TGCGCCAGCAGCTTGGGGCTTCTAGCGGGAGGAGGGGTCGAGACCCAGTACTTC. Protein sequence: CASSLGLLAGGGVETQYF.